The following is a TCR beta chain sequence with its context. Original processing notes: It was from reference gene primer amplification that nucleated cell counts were estimated. The assay was immunoSEQ multiplex PCR, and TCRdb's table has in-frame clones only and misses some. The V and J calls and clone size were taken over from that table, and D and trimming were inferred from the DNA. This sample has 200,000 to 250,000 clones, with 70% to 90% found just once. Those who participated ranged in age from about 18 to 95 years and resided in about 24 US areas. Participants were placed into cohorts based on the clinical history they reported. These data come from a study of blood T cell repertoires in COVID-19. Study-wide context: T cells, B-cell-depleted T cells, or PBMCs supplied cDNA or gDNA.

Germline V gene data show CDR1 as SQVTM and CDR2 as ANQGSEA. The CDR3 has 15 residues. Trimming cost V 8 bases and J 5 bases; bases outside gene matches: 13. The receptor was isolated from a woman aged 25 to 39 who had been exposed to COVID-19. The chain joins TRBV29-1 to TRBJ1-4, with TRBD1 identical over 8 bases. Material for sequencing was PBMCs or T cells enriched from blood (not recorded which). Here the CDR3 DNA reads TGCAGCCTGTCCTTCGGGACAGGCAAAAATGAAAAACTGTTTTTT. Its translation: CSLSFGTGKNEKLFF.